The count of the clone carrying this T cell receptor (beta chain) is one. The antigen remains undetermined. Prepared libraries of TCR beta cDNA carried unique molecular identifiers. Each batch of about 1 to 11 million T cells produced a few hundred thousand cDNA molecules. TCRdb processed the PCR reads anew with MiXCR; each CDR3 protein has one entry. The repertoire includes 350,000 to 500,000 distinct CDR3 sequences, 30% to 45% of them detected once, and approximately 7.7% sits in the top ten. The source of the sample is a study of post-analysis software for immune sequencing data. Study-wide results and limits: The authors found that F measure strongly co-clustered same-batch samples. Among roughly five TRBV segments more frequent in patients than controls were TRBV5-6, TRBV5-1 and TRBV20-1.

Trimming stripped 1 base from V and 1 base from J, with 10 bases between. CDR3 length: 15 residues. Germline V CDR1 and CDR2: PRHDT, FYEKMQ (reference sequence). Sequencing used blood. The chain recombines TRBV13 with TRBJ1-2; maybe TRBD1 (5 bases). The TCR sequence derives from a girl aged 2-10 years with multiple sclerosis. In nucleotides, the CDR3 is TGTGCCAGCAGCTTAGAGGGGAGGGTTAACTATGGCTACACCTTC. This sequence encodes CASSLEGRVNYGYTF. Full variable domain (rest looked up from reference TRBV13 and TRBJ1-2): AAGVIQSPRHLIKEKRETATLKCYPIPRHDTVYWYQQGPGQDPQFLISFYEKMQSDKGSIPDRFSAQQFSDYHSELNMSSLELGDSALYFCASSLEGRVNYGYTFGSGTRLTVV.